A selection of T cell receptor beta chains follows, all from one sample in a study of spatial heterogeneity in lung cancer. TCRdb re-analysed the 5' RACE reads in MiXCR, keeping a single row per CDR3 protein. The sample has 12,000 or so distinct CDR3 sequences; approximately 15% are singletons. Specimen: lung tumor tissue, collected at surgery. Receptor source: a male donor with early-stage non-small cell lung cancer. CDR3s include the opening cysteine and the closing phenylalanine or tryptophan. D genes are given only for firm matches. Expanded clones are given a class, and other clones once, few, many or no size at all.

abundance: medium-sized
d_gene: -
j_gene: TRBJ2-3
v_gene: TRBV30
CDR3nt: TGTGCCTGGAGTGCCTCCCCGGGACGGGGCACAGATACGCAGTATTTT
CDR3aa: CAWSASPGRGTDTQYF

abundance: many
d_gene: -
j_gene: TRBJ1-1
v_gene: TRBV6-5
CDR3nt: TGTGCCAGCAGCACAGGGATTGAAGCTTTCTTT
CDR3aa: CASSTGIEAFF

abundance: once
d_gene: -
j_gene: TRBJ2-5
v_gene: TRBV9
CDR3nt: TGTGCCAGCAGCGCCGCAGGGGGACTAGAGGAGACCCAGTACTTC
CDR3aa: CASSAAGGLEETQYF

abundance: medium-sized
d_gene: TRBD2
j_gene: TRBJ2-7
v_gene: TRBV12-3/TRBV12-4
CDR3nt: TGTGCCAGCAGCCCACTGACTAGCGGGACCTACGAGCAGTACTTC
CDR3aa: CASSPLTSGTYEQYF

abundance: many
d_gene: -
j_gene: TRBJ2-5
v_gene: TRBV7-9
CDR3nt: TGTGCCAGCAGCTATATCCAAGAGACCCAGTACTTC
CDR3aa: CASSYIQETQYF

abundance: few
d_gene: TRBD1
j_gene: TRBJ2-5
v_gene: TRBV28
CDR3nt: TGTGCCAGCAACAACAGGGGGCTAGAGACCCAGTACTTC
CDR3aa: CASNNRGLETQYF

abundance: medium-sized
d_gene: -
j_gene: TRBJ1-6
v_gene: TRBV5-4
CDR3nt: TGTGCCAGCAGCCCCTCCAGGGATTCACCCCTCCACTTT
CDR3aa: CASSPSRDSPLHF

abundance: few
d_gene: -
j_gene: TRBJ1-1
v_gene: TRBV7-9
CDR3nt: TGTGCCAGCAGTTTAGGGGAGAACACTGAAGCTTTCTTT
CDR3aa: CASSLGENTEAFF

abundance: many
d_gene: -
j_gene: TRBJ1-2
v_gene: TRBV5-1
CDR3nt: TGCGCCAGCAGTCTGGACCGATTCTATGGCTACACCTTC
CDR3aa: CASSLDRFYGYTF

abundance: few
d_gene: TRBD1
j_gene: TRBJ1-5
v_gene: TRBV28
CDR3nt: TGTGCCAGCAGCCCAGGGACGGGACAGGGTGTGAATAGCAATCAGCCCCAGCATTTT
CDR3aa: CASSPGTGQGVNSNQPQHF

abundance: medium-sized
d_gene: -
j_gene: TRBJ2-7
v_gene: TRBV29-1
CDR3nt: TGCAGCGCCGGACACAACTACGAGCAGTACTTC
CDR3aa: CSAGHNYEQYF

abundance: -
d_gene: -
j_gene: TRBJ2-5
v_gene: TRBV7-2
CDR3nt: TGTGCCAGCAGCACAGGAGAGACCCAGTACTTC
CDR3aa: CASSTGETQYF

abundance: medium-sized
d_gene: -
j_gene: TRBJ2-5
v_gene: TRBV7-3
CDR3nt: TGTGCCAGCAGCTTAACGGGAGGCGGAGAGACCCAGTACTTC
CDR3aa: CASSLTGGGETQYF

abundance: medium-sized
d_gene: -
j_gene: TRBJ2-5
v_gene: TRBV6-2/TRBV6-3
CDR3nt: TGTGCCAGCAGTTACACAGGGAAGGAGACCCAGTACTTC
CDR3aa: CASSYTGKETQYF

abundance: -
d_gene: -
j_gene: TRBJ2-3
v_gene: TRBV2
CDR3nt: TGTGCCAGCAGTTATTATGTGAGCACAGATACGCAGTATTTT
CDR3aa: CASSYYVSTDTQYF

abundance: -
d_gene: TRBD1
j_gene: TRBJ1-2
v_gene: TRBV12-3/TRBV12-4
CDR3nt: TGTGCCAGCAGCACAGGGGGCGCGGGCTATGGCTACACCTTC
CDR3aa: CASSTGGAGYGYTF

abundance: medium-sized
d_gene: -
j_gene: TRBJ1-1
v_gene: TRBV10-3
CDR3nt: TGTGCCATCAGCTCCGTGGCGGGGAACACTGAAGCTTTCTTT
CDR3aa: CAISSVAGNTEAFF

abundance: medium-sized
d_gene: -
j_gene: TRBJ1-5
v_gene: TRBV20-1
CDR3nt: TGCAGTGCTAATAATCAGCGACCCCAGCATTTT
CDR3aa: CSANNQRPQHF

abundance: -
d_gene: -
j_gene: TRBJ2-5
v_gene: TRBV6-2/TRBV6-3
CDR3nt: TGTGCCAGCAGTTACTCGGGGCGGCAAGAGACCCAGTACTTC
CDR3aa: CASSYSGRQETQYF

abundance: many
d_gene: TRBD1
j_gene: TRBJ1-6
v_gene: TRBV20-1
CDR3nt: TGCAGTGCTAGACACAGGGGCTCCTATAATTCACCCCTCCACTTT
CDR3aa: CSARHRGSYNSPLHF

abundance: many
d_gene: -
j_gene: TRBJ2-3
v_gene: TRBV7-3
CDR3nt: TGTGCCAGCAGCATCCATCCTAGCACAGATACGCAGTATTTT
CDR3aa: CASSIHPSTDTQYF

abundance: many
d_gene: TRBD1
j_gene: TRBJ1-6
v_gene: TRBV6-5
CDR3nt: TGTGCCAGCAGTTCCGGGGACAGATACCTCGTCCACTTT
CDR3aa: CASSSGDRYLVHF

abundance: medium-sized
d_gene: TRBD1
j_gene: TRBJ2-7
v_gene: TRBV7-8
CDR3nt: TGTGCCAGCAACCGGGACAGGGCCTACGAGCAGTACTTC
CDR3aa: CASNRDRAYEQYF

abundance: few
d_gene: -
j_gene: TRBJ2-2
v_gene: TRBV6-5
CDR3nt: TGCGCCAGCAGTCATACCGGGCCCGGTGGGGAGCTGTTTTTT
CDR3aa: CASSHTGPGGELFF

abundance: few
d_gene: TRBD2
j_gene: TRBJ2-5
v_gene: TRBV7-3
CDR3nt: TGTGCCAGCAGTCGTAGCGGGAGTCGGGAGACCCAGTACTTC
CDR3aa: CASSRSGSRETQYF

abundance: medium-sized
d_gene: -
j_gene: TRBJ1-2
v_gene: TRBV20-1
CDR3nt: TGCAGTGCTAGGCCTAATAACTATGGCTACACCTTC
CDR3aa: CSARPNNYGYTF

abundance: many
d_gene: -
j_gene: TRBJ1-2
v_gene: TRBV19
CDR3nt: TGTGCCAGTAGAACAATAGAAGAGAGGGGTCCCTCAACAACTTATGGCTACACCTTC
CDR3aa: CASRTIEERGPSTTYGYTF

abundance: many
d_gene: -
j_gene: TRBJ2-7
v_gene: TRBV20-1
CDR3nt: TGCAGTGCTAAGTCGGCACTAGCCTACGAGCAGTACTTC
CDR3aa: CSAKSALAYEQYF

abundance: -
d_gene: -
j_gene: TRBJ1-5
v_gene: TRBV6-1
CDR3nt: TGTGCCAGCAGTGATATTAAGGGGAATCAGCCCCAGCATTTT
CDR3aa: CASSDIKGNQPQHF

abundance: medium-sized
d_gene: TRBD2
j_gene: TRBJ2-1
v_gene: TRBV4-2
CDR3nt: TGTGCCAGCAGCCGCACTAGCGGCCCCCCCTACAATGAGCAGTTCTTC
CDR3aa: CASSRTSGPPYNEQFF

abundance: many
d_gene: -
j_gene: TRBJ2-1
v_gene: TRBV20-1
CDR3nt: TGCAGTGCTAGCCGTGGGTCCAATGAGCAGTTCTTC
CDR3aa: CSASRGSNEQFF

abundance: few
d_gene: TRBD2
j_gene: TRBJ2-3
v_gene: TRBV7-9
CDR3nt: TGTGCCAGCAGCTTACAGGAGGGACTAGCGGGGGGTCGCACAGATACGCAGTATTTT
CDR3aa: CASSLQEGLAGGRTDTQYF

abundance: few
d_gene: TRBD2
j_gene: TRBJ2-7
v_gene: TRBV6-2/TRBV6-3
CDR3nt: TGTGCCAGCAGCCGGGCTAGCGGGAGCCACGAGCAGTACTTC
CDR3aa: CASSRASGSHEQYF

abundance: many
d_gene: -
j_gene: TRBJ2-2
v_gene: TRBV6-5
CDR3nt: TGTGCCAGCAACCGCGTGGGTGGGCCGCGGACCGGGGAGCTGTTTTTT
CDR3aa: CASNRVGGPRTGELFF

abundance: -
d_gene: -
j_gene: TRBJ2-2
v_gene: TRBV15
CDR3nt: TGTGCCACCAGCAGGTCTAAGGGCACCGGGGAGCTGCTTTTT
CDR3aa: CATSRSKGTGELLF

abundance: -
d_gene: -
j_gene: TRBJ2-1
v_gene: TRBV5-1
CDR3nt: TGCGCCAGCAGCTTGGGCGGCCCCCGCATAATTGAGCAGTTCTTC
CDR3aa: CASSLGGPRIIEQFF

abundance: many
d_gene: TRBD2
j_gene: TRBJ2-1
v_gene: TRBV4-3
CDR3nt: TGCGCCAGCAGCCAAGAATTAGGTAGCGGGGGAGAGTTCTTC
CDR3aa: CASSQELGSGGEFF

abundance: medium-sized
d_gene: -
j_gene: TRBJ1-2
v_gene: TRBV5-4
CDR3nt: TGTGCCAGCAGCTTGGTACAGGGTGGCTACACCTTC
CDR3aa: CASSLVQGGYTF

abundance: many
d_gene: -
j_gene: TRBJ1-1
v_gene: TRBV4-1
CDR3nt: TGCGCCAGCAGCCAAGTCTTTACGGGCCCAGATGAAGCTTTCTTT
CDR3aa: CASSQVFTGPDEAFF

abundance: many
d_gene: -
j_gene: TRBJ2-1
v_gene: TRBV18
CDR3nt: TGTGCCAGCTCTTCCACCCGGGGCGGCTCCTACAATGAGCAGTTCTTC
CDR3aa: CASSSTRGGSYNEQFF

abundance: few
d_gene: -
j_gene: TRBJ2-3
v_gene: TRBV6-5
CDR3nt: TGTGCCAGCAGAAGATCCCCTCTAGGGGGAGATACGCAGTATTTT
CDR3aa: CASRRSPLGGDTQYF

abundance: medium-sized
d_gene: TRBD2
j_gene: TRBJ2-3
v_gene: TRBV11-2
CDR3nt: TGTGCCAGCGTTAGGGGGGTTACTAGCGGGAGGGCCGTGGCAGATACGCAGTATTTT
CDR3aa: CASVRGVTSGRAVADTQYF

abundance: few
d_gene: -
j_gene: TRBJ1-1
v_gene: TRBV5-5
CDR3nt: TGTGCCAGCAGCGGGCCTGGGGGCGCCACTGAAGCTTTCTTT
CDR3aa: CASSGPGGATEAFF

abundance: many
d_gene: -
j_gene: TRBJ1-6
v_gene: TRBV5-5
CDR3nt: TGTGCCAGCAGCTTAAGTGCAGGGCTTCGGAATTCACCCCTCCACTTT
CDR3aa: CASSLSAGLRNSPLHF

abundance: few
d_gene: TRBD2
j_gene: TRBJ2-7
v_gene: TRBV6-5
CDR3nt: TGTGCCAGCAGTCTCCGCCTAGCGGGAGGCCACGAGCAGTACTTC
CDR3aa: CASSLRLAGGHEQYF

abundance: many
d_gene: -
j_gene: TRBJ2-3
v_gene: TRBV27
CDR3nt: TGTGCCAGCAGTCCCCGGGGTAGCGGCCTGTTCACAGATACGCAGTATTTT
CDR3aa: CASSPRGSGLFTDTQYF

abundance: many
d_gene: TRBD2
j_gene: TRBJ2-1
v_gene: TRBV7-6
CDR3nt: TGTGCCAGCAGCTTAATCAGGGAGGGCGATGAGCAGTTCTTC
CDR3aa: CASSLIREGDEQFF

abundance: many
d_gene: -
j_gene: TRBJ1-1
v_gene: TRBV10-2
CDR3nt: TGCGCCAGCACCGCCCCAACAGGGAACACTGAAGCTTTCTTT
CDR3aa: CASTAPTGNTEAFF

abundance: many
d_gene: -
j_gene: TRBJ2-1
v_gene: TRBV15
CDR3nt: TGTGCCACCAGCAAGGCCTTGCTGGGGTACAATGAGCAGTTCTTC
CDR3aa: CATSKALLGYNEQFF

abundance: few
d_gene: -
j_gene: TRBJ2-5
v_gene: TRBV20-1
CDR3nt: TGCAGTGCTAGAGCCCTAGCGGGGACAGGTTCCATCGAGACCCGGTACTTC
CDR3aa: CSARALAGTGSIETRYF

abundance: many
d_gene: -
j_gene: TRBJ2-1
v_gene: TRBV2
CDR3nt: TGTGCCAGCAGTGAAGTAGGGAGTAGGGACAATGAGCAGTTCTTC
CDR3aa: CASSEVGSRDNEQFF

abundance: medium-sized
d_gene: TRBD1
j_gene: TRBJ2-1
v_gene: TRBV5-1
CDR3nt: TGCGCCAGCAGCTTGAGTCAGGGGGCGCATGAGCAGTTCTTC
CDR3aa: CASSLSQGAHEQFF

abundance: many
d_gene: -
j_gene: TRBJ1-5
v_gene: TRBV7-9
CDR3nt: TGTGCCAGCAGCTTAGAGGGCAGATTAAGCAATCAGCCCCAGCATTTT
CDR3aa: CASSLEGRLSNQPQHF

abundance: -
d_gene: TRBD2
j_gene: TRBJ2-1
v_gene: TRBV4-2
CDR3nt: TGTGCCAGCAGCCAGAGAGGGTCCACTAGCGGGAGGGCCGGTAGCTCCTACAATGAGCAGTTCTTC
CDR3aa: CASSQRGSTSGRAGSSYNEQFF

abundance: many
d_gene: -
j_gene: TRBJ2-7
v_gene: TRBV4-3
CDR3nt: TGCGCCAGCAGCCAAGGGTTTGACACCTACGAGCAGTACTTC
CDR3aa: CASSQGFDTYEQYF

abundance: many
d_gene: TRBD2
j_gene: TRBJ2-7
v_gene: TRBV12-3/TRBV12-4
CDR3nt: TGTGCCAGCAGTTTATCCGGGACTAGCGAGTACGAGCAGTACTTC
CDR3aa: CASSLSGTSEYEQYF

abundance: -
d_gene: -
j_gene: TRBJ2-1
v_gene: TRBV20-1
CDR3nt: TGCAGTGCTAGAGGACTGGGGGTGGGTGAGCAGTTCTTC
CDR3aa: CSARGLGVGEQFF